These 18 T cell receptor beta chains came from one sample sequenced in a study of identical twins. TCRdb reprocessed the 5' RACE reads via MiXCR and lists one record per CDR3 protein. The sample holds just under 650,000 distinct CDR3 sequences, about 7.1% seen once. These same data were also listed under a study on yellow fever vaccine responses in identical twins.

Input material: PBMCs. The receptors were gathered from a woman aged 18-29 years in good health.

The chain links TRBV28 to TRBJ2-3, with D perhaps matching TRBD1 or TRBD2 (5 bases each). V was pared by 3 bases and J by 7 bases, with 8 bases between. This CDR3 is 12 amino acids long. From germline, CDR1 is MDHEN and CDR2 SYDVKM. In DNA, the CDR3 is TGTGCCAGCAGTTTTGGGGGATATACGCAGTATTTT. Its protein product is CASSFGGYTQYF.

The genes are TRBV25-1 and TRBJ2-3; the D gene could be TRBD1 or TRBD2 (7 bases each). CDR1 MGHDK and CDR2 SYGVNS come from the germline V gene. This CDR3 has 17 amino acids. V lost 6 bases and J lost 1, with 20 bases in between. CDR3 bases: TGTGCCAGCAGCCCATTCAGGGGGGGGAGTGGCACAGATACGCAGTATTTT. Translating it yields CASSPFRGGSGTDTQYF.

This clonotype has a handful of counts. The V and J genes are TRBV6-5 and TRBJ2-7; 11 bases map to TRBD2. Germline V CDR1 and CDR2: MNHEY, SVGAGI. This CDR3 spans 16 amino acids. V was clipped by 0 bases and J by 2 bases; unmatched bases: 3. The CDR3 DNA reads TGTGCCAGCAGTTACTCGGGACTAGCGGAGACCTACGAGCAGTACTTC. It codes for CASSYSGLAETYEQYF.

V is TRBV5-1 and J is TRBJ1-1; maybe TRBD1 (6 bases). CDR1 SGHRS and CDR2 YFSETQ come from the germline V gene. The CDR3 is 16 amino acids. V lost 3 bases and J lost 3, with 18 bases in between. Here the CDR3 reads CASSWGRGAKDTEAFF. CDR3 DNA: TGCGCCAGCAGCTGGGGACGGGGGGCGAAGGACACTGAAGCTTTCTTT.

This clonotype has only a few counts. The gene calls are TRBV20-1 and TRBJ2-3; possibly TRBD2 for D (5 bases). The germline V gene encodes CDR1 DFQATT and CDR2 SNEGSKA (reference sequence). This CDR3 comprises 14 residues. The V end lost 3 bases, the J end lost 2 bases, and 12 bases lay between the germline ends. The CDR3 DNA reads TGCAGTGCTAGTACTAGTCAGTACACAGATACGCAGTATTTT. Translated, it gives CSASTSQYTDTQYF.

This clonotype was seen a handful of times. This chain uses TRBV12-3 or TRBV12-4 with TRBJ2-1; no clear D gene. Trimming removed 4 bases at V and 4 bases at J, with 17 bases between. The CDR3 sequence is 16 residues long. This CDR3 is CASSSGTRTTYNEQFF. In DNA form, the CDR3 reads TGTGCCAGCAGTTCTGGTACGCGAACTACTTACAATGAGCAGTTCTTC.

V is TRBV28 and J is TRBJ2-2; no reliable D call. This CDR3 comprises 15 residues. The V gene's germline CDR1 is MDHEN and CDR2 SYDVKM. Trimming stripped 3 bases from V and 0 bases from J, with 8 bases between. The CDR3 region is CASSFQQPNTGELFF. The DNA of the CDR3 is TGTGCCAGCAGTTTTCAACAGCCGAACACCGGGGAGCTGTTTTTT.

This clonotype was seen at least ten times. In DNA form, the CDR3 reads TGTGCTAGTGCGGGTGGGGCGGGGAAAAACATTCAGTACTTC. Its protein product is CASAGGAGKNIQYF. The rearrangement joins TRBV12-5 to TRBJ2-4, with D possibly being TRBD2 (6 bases). Germline CDR1 and CDR2: LGHNT and FRNRAP. Trimming stripped 7 bases from V and 4 bases from J, with 14 bases between. The CDR3 covers 14 residues.

This clonotype has more than one count but fewer than ten. This chain connects TRBV11-2 to TRBJ2-2; D might be TRBD2 (5 bases). Germline CDR1 and CDR2: SGHAT and FQNNGV. Between the trimmed V and J ends, which lost 1 base and 1 base, there was a span of 10 bases. The CDR3 extends over 16 amino acids. CDR3 residues: CASSLATGWNTGELFF. The DNA of the CDR3 is TGTGCCAGCAGCTTAGCGACGGGATGGAACACCGGGGAGCTGTTTTTT.

V and J are TRBV7-2 and TRBJ1-6; 7 nucleotides agree with TRBD1. CDR3 length equals 15 residues. Germline values: CDR1 SGHTA, CDR2 FQGNSA. V dropped 5 bases and J dropped 0; count of bases not matched to a gene: 1. The CDR3 DNA reads TGTGCCAGCAGCACAGGGGACTCCTATAATTCACCCCTCCACTTT. It translates to CASSTGDSYNSPLHF.

The genes are TRBV5-1 and TRBJ2-7; 7 positions agree with TRBD2. From germline, CDR1 is SGHRS and CDR2 YFSETQ. Unmatched junction bases numbered 6, after V lost 2 bases and J lost 1 base. This CDR3 region has 15 residues. The CDR3 protein is CASSFGGTSSYEQYF. The CDR3 DNA is TGCGCCAGCAGCTTCGGGGGGACCTCTTCCTACGAGCAGTACTTC. The full variable domain, completed using reference TRBV5-1 and TRBJ2-7, is KAGVTQTPRYLIKTRGQQVTLSCSPISGHRSVSWYQQTPGQGLQFLFEYFSETQRNKGNFPGRFSGRQFSNSRSEMNVSTLELGDSALYLCASSFGGTSSYEQYFGPGTRLTVT.

This clonotype occurred a few times. This chain connects TRBV6-5 to TRBJ2-3, with 13 bases matching TRBD2. From germline, CDR1 is MNHEY and CDR2 SVGAGI. The V and J ends lost 4 bases and 2 bases, in that order; junction bases with no gene match: 6. The CDR3 contains 17 residues. The CDR3 is CASSSRGLAGITDTQYF. CDR3 bases: TGTGCCAGCAGTTCCCGGGGACTAGCGGGGATCACAGATACGCAGTATTTT.

This clonotype turned up a few times. DNA for the CDR3: TGCAGCGTTGACCCCGGGACAGGGAGTTCCTATGGCTACACCTTC. Translation: CSVDPGTGSSYGYTF. The rearrangement links TRBV29-1 to TRBJ1-2; 9 bases align to TRBD1. Per germline, CDR1 SQVTM and CDR2 ANQGSEA. The CDR3 has 15 residues. The V gene end was trimmed by 3 bases and the J gene end by 4 bases; junction bases not matched to a gene: 9.

Concerning this clonotype: This clone may be a read error of a much larger clone one base away. The rearrangement links TRBV5-1 to TRBJ2-1, with 11 bases fitting TRBD2. CDR3 length: 16 amino acids. The germline gives CDR1 SGHRS, CDR2 YFSETQ. CDR3 coding DNA: TGCGTCAGCAGCTTGGGGGGGACTAGCGGTCGTGAGCGGGAGTTCTTC. It codes for CVSSLGGTSGREREFF.

This chain uses TRBV6-2 or TRBV6-3 with TRBJ1-4; no clear D gene. There are 15 residues in the CDR3. V gave up 0 bases and J gave up 7 bases, with 12 bases separating them. The germline gives CDR1 MNHEY, CDR2 SVGEGT. The CDR3 region has the DNA TGTGCCAGCAGTTACTCTAGAGATGGCGGTGAAAAACTGTTTTTT. It specifies CASSYSRDGGEKLFF.

Many counts were recorded for this clonotype. The chain couples TRBV25-1 to TRBJ2-2; 9 nucleotides agree with TRBD1. The CDR3 extends over 14 amino acids. Germline CDR1 MGHDK, CDR2 SYGVNS. V lost 3 bases, J lost 4 bases, and 0 bases stayed unmatched. This chain's CDR3 is CASSETGGTGELFF. In nucleotides, the CDR3 is TGTGCCAGCAGTGAGACAGGGGGCACCGGGGAGCTGTTTTTT. The full variable domain, rest sourced from reference TRBV25-1 and TRBJ2-2, is EADIYQTPRYLVIGTGKKITLECSQTMGHDKMYWYQQDPGMELHLIHYSYGVNSTEKGDLSSESTVSRIRTEHFPLTLESARPSHTSQYLCASSETGGTGELFFGEGSRLTVL.

The V call is TRBV13, the J call TRBJ1-3; D not certain. Per the germline V gene, CDR1 is PRHDT and CDR2 is FYEKMQ (reference sequence). V was shortened by 4 bases and J by 0 bases, with 13 bases between the two germline ends. The CDR3 is 16 amino acids. The CDR3 DNA follows: TGTGCCAGCAGCTCACGAAGAGCCACCTCTGGAAACACCATATATTTT. This encodes CASSSRRATSGNTIYF.

This clonotype was seen more than once but under ten times. The chain links TRBV7-2 to TRBJ1-2; D call uncertain. The germline CDR1 and CDR2 sequences are SGHTA and FQGNSA. Deletions cut 2 bases from V and 4 bases from J, with 14 bases between. The CDR3 runs to 15 residues. CDR3 nucleotide sequence: TGTGCCAGCAGCTTACGGGCCATGTGGGGCTATGGCTACACCTTC. Encoded protein: CASSLRAMWGYGYTF.